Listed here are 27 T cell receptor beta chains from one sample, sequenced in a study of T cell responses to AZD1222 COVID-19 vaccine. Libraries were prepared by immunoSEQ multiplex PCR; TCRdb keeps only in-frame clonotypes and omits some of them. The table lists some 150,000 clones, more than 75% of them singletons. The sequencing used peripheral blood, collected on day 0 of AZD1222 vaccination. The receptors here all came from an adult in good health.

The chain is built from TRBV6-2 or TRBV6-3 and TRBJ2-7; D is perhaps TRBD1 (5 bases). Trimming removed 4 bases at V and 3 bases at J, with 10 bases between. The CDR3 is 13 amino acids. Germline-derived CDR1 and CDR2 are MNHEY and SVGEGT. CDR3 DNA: TGTGCCAGCAGTTTTGTCCAGGGCTACGAGCAGTACTTC. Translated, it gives CASSFVQGYEQYF.

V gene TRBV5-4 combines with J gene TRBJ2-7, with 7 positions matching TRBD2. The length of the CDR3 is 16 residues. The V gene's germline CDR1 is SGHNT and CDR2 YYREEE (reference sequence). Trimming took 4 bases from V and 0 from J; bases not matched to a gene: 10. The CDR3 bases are TGTGCCAGCAGCCTACGTAGCGGGCCAACCTCCTACGAGCAGTACTTC. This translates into CASSLRSGPTSYEQYF.

CDR3 region: CASSKVGPMGPESSYNSPLHF. The CDR3 nucleotides are TGTGCCAGCAGCAAAGTAGGACCGATGGGACCCGAGAGCTCCTATAATTCACCCCTCCACTTT. The rearrangement uses TRBV7-8 and TRBJ1-6; D might be TRBD1 (5 bases). The V gene lost 5 bases and the J gene lost 0 bases, with 26 bases spanning the gap. The CDR3 is 21 residues long. CDR1 is SGHVS and CDR2 is FQNEAQ in the germline V gene.

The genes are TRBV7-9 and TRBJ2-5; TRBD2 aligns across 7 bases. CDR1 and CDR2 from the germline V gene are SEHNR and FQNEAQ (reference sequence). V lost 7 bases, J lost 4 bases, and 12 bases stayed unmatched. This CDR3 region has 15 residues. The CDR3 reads CASTNWGEGLETQYF. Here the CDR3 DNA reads TGTGCCAGCACCAATTGGGGGGAGGGATTAGAGACCCAGTACTTC.

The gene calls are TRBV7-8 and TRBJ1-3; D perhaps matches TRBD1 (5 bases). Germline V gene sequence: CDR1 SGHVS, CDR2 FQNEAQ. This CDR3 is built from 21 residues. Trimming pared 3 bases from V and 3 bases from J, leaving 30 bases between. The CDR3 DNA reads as TGTGCCAGCAGCTTTTTGGGGTCCAGGGCCGTACAAGGCTTCGTTGGAAACACCATATATTTT. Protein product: CASSFLGSRAVQGFVGNTIYF.

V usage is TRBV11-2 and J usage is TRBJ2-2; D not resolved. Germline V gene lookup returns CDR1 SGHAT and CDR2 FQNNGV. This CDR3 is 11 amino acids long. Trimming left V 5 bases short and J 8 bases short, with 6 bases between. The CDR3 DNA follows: TGTGCCAGCAGCGTGGGGGGGGAGCTGTTTTTT. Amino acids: CASSVGGELFF.

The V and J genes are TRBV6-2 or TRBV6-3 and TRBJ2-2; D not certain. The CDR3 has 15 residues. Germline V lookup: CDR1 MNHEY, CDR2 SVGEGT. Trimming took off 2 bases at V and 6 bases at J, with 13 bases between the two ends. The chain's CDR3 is CASSYQRSRSGELFF. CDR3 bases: TGTGCCAGCAGTTACCAGAGGAGTAGGTCCGGGGAGCTGTTTTTT.

DNA for the CDR3: TGTGCCAGCAGGAGTACCAGGGGTCCAATACACTCTGGAAACACCATATATTTT. Translated, it gives CASRSTRGPIHSGNTIYF. The J gene is TRBJ1-3, the V gene TRBV21-1; TRBD1 is the table's D call and was not checked against the DNA. TRBV21-1 constitutes a pseudogene. This CDR3 comprises 18 residues.

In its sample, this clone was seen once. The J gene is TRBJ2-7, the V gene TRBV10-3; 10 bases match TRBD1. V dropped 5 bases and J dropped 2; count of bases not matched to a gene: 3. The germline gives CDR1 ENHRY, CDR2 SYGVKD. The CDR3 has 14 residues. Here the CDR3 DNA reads TGTGCCATCAGTAGGGACAGGGGAGCCTACGAGCAGTACTTC. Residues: CAISRDRGAYEQYF.

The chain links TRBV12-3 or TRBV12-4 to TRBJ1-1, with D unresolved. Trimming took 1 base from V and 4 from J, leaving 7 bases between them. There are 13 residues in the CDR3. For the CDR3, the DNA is TGTGCCAGCAGTTTAGGTATAGCCACTGAAGCTTTCTTT. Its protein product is CASSLGIATEAFF.

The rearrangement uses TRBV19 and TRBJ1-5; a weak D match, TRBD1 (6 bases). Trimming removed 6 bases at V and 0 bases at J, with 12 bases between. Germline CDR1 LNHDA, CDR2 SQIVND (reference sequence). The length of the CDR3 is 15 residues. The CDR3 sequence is CASSVQGYSNQPQHF. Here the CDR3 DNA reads TGTGCCAGTAGCGTCCAGGGGTATAGCAATCAGCCCCAGCATTTT.

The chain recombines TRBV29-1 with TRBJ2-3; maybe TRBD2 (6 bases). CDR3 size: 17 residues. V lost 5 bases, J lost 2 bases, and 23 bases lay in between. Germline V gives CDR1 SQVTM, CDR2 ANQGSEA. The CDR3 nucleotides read TGCAGCGTTAAGGTTATGAGGGAACGGGGGATCACAGATACGCAGTATTTT. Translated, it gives CSVKVMRERGITDTQYF.

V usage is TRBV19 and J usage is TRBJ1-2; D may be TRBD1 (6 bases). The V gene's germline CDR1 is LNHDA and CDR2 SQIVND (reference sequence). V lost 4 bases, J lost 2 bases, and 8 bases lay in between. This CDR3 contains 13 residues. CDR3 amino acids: CASSTQGNYGYTF. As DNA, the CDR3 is TGTGCCAGTAGTACACAGGGAAACTATGGCTACACCTTC.

The CDR3 DNA reads as TGTGCCACCAGCCCCTCTGGGGGCTTTAACTATGGCTACACCTTC. Translation: CATSPSGGFNYGYTF. V usage is TRBV15 and J usage is TRBJ1-2; maybe TRBD1 (6 bases). CDR3 length: 15 residues. Deletions cut 5 bases from V and 1 base from J, with 14 bases between. The germline V gene has CDR1 LNHNV and CDR2 YYDKDF (reference sequence). Full variable domain (outside the CDR3, taken from reference TRBV15 and TRBJ1-2): DAMVIQNPRYQVTQFGKPVTLSCSQTLNHNVMYWYQQKSSQAPKLLFHYYDKDFNNEADTPDNFQSRRPNTSFCFLDIRSPGLGDTAMYLCATSPSGGFNYGYTFGSGTRLTVV.

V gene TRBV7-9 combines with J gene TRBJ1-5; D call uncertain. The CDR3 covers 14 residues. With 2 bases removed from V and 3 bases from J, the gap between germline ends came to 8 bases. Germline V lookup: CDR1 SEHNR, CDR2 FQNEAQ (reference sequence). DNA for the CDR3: TGTGCCAGCAGCTTACCGGGTCTCAATCAGCCCCAGCATTTT. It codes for CASSLPGLNQPQHF. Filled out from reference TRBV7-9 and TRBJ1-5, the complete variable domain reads DTGVSQNPRHKITKRGQNVTFRCDPISEHNRLYWYRQTLGQGPEFLTYFQNEAQLEKSRLLSDRFSAERPKGSFSTLEIQRTEQGDSAMYLCASSLPGLNQPQHFGDGTRLSIL.

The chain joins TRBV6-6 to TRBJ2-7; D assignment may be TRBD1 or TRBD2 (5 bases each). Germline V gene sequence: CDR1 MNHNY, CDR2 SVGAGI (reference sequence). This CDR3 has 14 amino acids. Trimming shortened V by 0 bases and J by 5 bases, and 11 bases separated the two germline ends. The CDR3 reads CASSYSGVADEQYF. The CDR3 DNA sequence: TGTGCCAGCAGTTACTCGGGGGTAGCCGACGAGCAGTACTTC.

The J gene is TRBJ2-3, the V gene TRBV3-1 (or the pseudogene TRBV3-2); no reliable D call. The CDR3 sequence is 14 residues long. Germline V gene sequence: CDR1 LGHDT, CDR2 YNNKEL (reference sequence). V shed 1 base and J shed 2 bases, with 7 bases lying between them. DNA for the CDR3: TGTGCCAGCAGCCAAGGAATAGTCACAGATACGCAGTATTTT. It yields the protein CASSQGIVTDTQYF.

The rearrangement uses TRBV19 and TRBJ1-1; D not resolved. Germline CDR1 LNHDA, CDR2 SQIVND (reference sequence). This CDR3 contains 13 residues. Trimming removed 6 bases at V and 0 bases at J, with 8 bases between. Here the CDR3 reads CASRPHLNTEAFF. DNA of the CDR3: TGTGCCAGTAGACCCCACCTGAACACTGAAGCTTTCTTT.

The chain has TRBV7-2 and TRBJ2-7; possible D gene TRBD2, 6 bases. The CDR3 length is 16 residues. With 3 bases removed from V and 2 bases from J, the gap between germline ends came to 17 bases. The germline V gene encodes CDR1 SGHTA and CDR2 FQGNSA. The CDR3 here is CASSFLGGVGAYEQYF. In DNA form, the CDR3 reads TGTGCCAGCAGCTTCCTAGGAGGGGTGGGGGCCTACGAGCAGTACTTC.

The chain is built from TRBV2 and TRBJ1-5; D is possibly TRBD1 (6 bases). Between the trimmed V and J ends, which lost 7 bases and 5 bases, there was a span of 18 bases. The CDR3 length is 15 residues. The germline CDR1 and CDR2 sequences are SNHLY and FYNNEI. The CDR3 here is CASKPRARTDQPQHF. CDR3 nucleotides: TGTGCCAGCAAGCCCAGGGCCAGGACAGATCAGCCCCAGCATTTT.

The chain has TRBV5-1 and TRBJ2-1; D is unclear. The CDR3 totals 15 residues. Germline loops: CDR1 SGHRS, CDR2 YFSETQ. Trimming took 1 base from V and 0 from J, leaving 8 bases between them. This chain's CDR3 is CASSLNTGSYNEQFF. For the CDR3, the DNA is TGCGCCAGCAGCTTGAACACCGGCTCCTACAATGAGCAGTTCTTC.

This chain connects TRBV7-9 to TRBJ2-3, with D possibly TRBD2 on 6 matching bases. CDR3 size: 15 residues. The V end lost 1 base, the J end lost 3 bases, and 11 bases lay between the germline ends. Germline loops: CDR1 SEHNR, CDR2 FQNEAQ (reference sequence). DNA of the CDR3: TGTGCCAGCAGCTTAGGCGGGACGGGGACAGATACGCAGTATTTT. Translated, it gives CASSLGGTGTDTQYF.

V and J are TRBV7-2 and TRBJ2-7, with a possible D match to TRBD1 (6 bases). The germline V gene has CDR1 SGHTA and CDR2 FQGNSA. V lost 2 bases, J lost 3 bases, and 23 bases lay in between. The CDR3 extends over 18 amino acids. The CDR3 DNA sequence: TGTGCCAGCAGCTTATGGACCCCGGGACATAATTTCCACTACGAGCAGTACTTC. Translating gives CASSLWTPGHNFHYEQYF.

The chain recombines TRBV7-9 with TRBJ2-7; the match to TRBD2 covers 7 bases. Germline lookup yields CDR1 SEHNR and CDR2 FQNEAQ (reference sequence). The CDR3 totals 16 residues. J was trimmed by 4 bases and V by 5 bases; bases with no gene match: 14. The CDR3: CASSTFRGGSRYEQYF. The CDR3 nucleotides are TGTGCCAGCAGCACCTTCCGGGGCGGGAGTAGATACGAGCAGTACTTC.

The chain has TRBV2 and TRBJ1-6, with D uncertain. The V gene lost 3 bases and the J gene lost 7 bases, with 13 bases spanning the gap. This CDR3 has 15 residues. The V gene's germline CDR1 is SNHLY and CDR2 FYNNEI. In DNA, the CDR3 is TGTGCCAGCAGTGATGAGGGCACAGCCAATTCACCCCTCCACTTT. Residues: CASSDEGTANSPLHF.

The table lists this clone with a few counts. CDR3 DNA: TGTGCCAGCAACCTACAGGGGGTGAGTTCACCCCTCCACTTT. It specifies CASNLQGVSSPLHF. This chain joins TRBV7-2 and TRBJ1-6; 8 bases agree with TRBD1. From germline, CDR1 is SGHTA and CDR2 FQGNSA. The trim removed 7 bases at V and 9 bases at J, leaving 8 bases unmatched. The CDR3 spans 14 residues.

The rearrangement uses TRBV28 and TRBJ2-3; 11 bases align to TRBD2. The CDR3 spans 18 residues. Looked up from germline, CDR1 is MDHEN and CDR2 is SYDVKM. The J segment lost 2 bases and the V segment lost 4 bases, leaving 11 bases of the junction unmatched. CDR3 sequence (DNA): TGTGCCAGCAGTTCATGGGATAGCGGGAGGGCGATCACAGATACGCAGTATTTT. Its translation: CASSSWDSGRAITDTQYF.